This record covers a single T cell receptor beta chain. No antigen is known for it. The data derive from a study of shared clonotypes between healthy human individuals. Study-wide results and limits: Generation probability values for non-shared clonotypes were lower than those for clonotypes shared by all four donors.

CDR3 size: 15 residues. The protocol was immunoSEQ multiplex PCR, while the TCRdb copy is restricted to in-frame clones and leaves out a portion. The sample has 2,500,000 or so clones, roughly 93% seen once. Source material: naive CD4+ T cells from PBMCs. Regarding subset: CD45RA+ positively selected. This chain uses TRBV1 with TRBJ2-1. TRBV1 is deemed a pseudogene. The clonotype was recovered from a man younger than 35 in good health. Some clones in this sample may be carry-over from other donors' samples. CDR3 amino acids: CTSSQTLHVGGEQFF. The CDR3 DNA follows: TGCACCAGCAGCCAAACTCTTCACGTGGGTGGTGAGCAGTTCTTC.